Given below is one T cell receptor beta chain in context. The sample comes from a study of identical twins. The cDNA had a unique molecular identifier and a template-switch universal primer site. Each CDR3 protein is one row after TCRdb ran MiXCR on the 5' RACE reads. The top ten clones hold more than 0.8% of a sample with 500,000 or so distinct CDR3 sequences, around 15% of them seen once. V was clipped by 0 bases and J by 0 bases, with 9 bases between them. The CDR3 loop spans 15 amino acids. Germline CDR1 and CDR2: SGHNT and YYREEE (reference sequence). Healthy Caucasian individuals made up all the donors. These data were also reused for a study on yellow fever vaccine responses in identical twins.

This sequence was found in a woman aged 18-29 years in good health. This chain connects TRBV5-4 to TRBJ2-5; no reliable D call. Sequencing input: CD4+ T cells sorted from blood. This CDR3 is CASSLDSLYQETQYF. CDR3 DNA: TGTGCCAGCAGCTTGGACAGCCTATACCAAGAGACCCAGTACTTC.